This passage covers 16 T cell receptor beta chains from one sample sequenced in a study of T cells in narcolepsy. Repertoires were generated with immunoSEQ multiplex PCR, while TCRdb's copy carries only in-frame clones and drops some. The data contain 30,000 or so clones, over 70% of them singletons. The sample consisted of memory (CD45RA-) CD4+ T cells from blood. These receptors originate from a human donor in good health.

Only one count was recorded for this clone. This chain links TRBV28 with TRBJ2-3, with D possibly TRBD1 on 5 matching bases. There are 16 residues in the CDR3. Looked up from germline, CDR1 is MDHEN and CDR2 is SYDVKM. V gave up 4 bases and J gave up 1 base, with 15 bases separating them. In nucleotides, the CDR3 is TGTGCCAGCAGTTCTACAGGAAAGGACCGCACAGATACGCAGTATTTT. Its translation: CASSSTGKDRTDTQYF.

The chain is built from TRBV18 and TRBJ1-5; 9 bases map to TRBD1. Germline trimming cut 5 bases from V and 3 bases from J; bases unmatched to any gene: 2. The CDR3 is made up of 14 amino acids. The germline CDR1 and CDR2 sequences are KGHSH and LQKENI. CDR3 coding DNA: TGTGCCAGCTCAGTACAGGGGGCCAATCAGCCCCAGCATTTT. Its translation: CASSVQGANQPQHF.

The CDR3 sequence: CASSEQNYGYTF. DNA of the CDR3: TGTGCCAGCAGTGAACAGAACTATGGCTACACCTTC. The chain employs TRBV25-1 and TRBJ1-2; D is unclear. The CDR3 is made up of 12 amino acids. Germline values: CDR1 MGHDK, CDR2 SYGVNS. V was clipped by 2 bases and J by 2 bases, with 3 bases between them.

This clone was found a few times. J is TRBJ1-3 and V is TRBV5-1, with a weak D call TRBD1 (5 bases). This CDR3 region has 15 residues. Germline assignment: CDR1 SGHRS and CDR2 YFSETQ. V was trimmed by 1 base and J by 0 bases, leaving 8 bases between them. The CDR3 nucleotides read TGCGCCAGCAGCTTGCAGGGCAGCTCTGGAAACACCATATATTTT. This codes for CASSLQGSSGNTIYF.

The CDR3 reads CASSPRRDLGYTF. The CDR3 DNA reads TGTGCCAGCAGCCCCCGGAGGGATCTCGGCTACACCTTC. The chain employs TRBV7-9 and TRBJ1-2; D uncertain. Trimming pared 5 bases from V and 8 bases from J, leaving 15 bases between. The CDR3 loop spans 13 amino acids. Germline V gives CDR1 SEHNR, CDR2 FQNEAQ (reference sequence).

The chain carries TRBV19 and TRBJ1-3; no clear D. This CDR3 is 13 amino acids long. The germline CDR1 and CDR2 sequences are LNHDA and SQIVND (reference sequence). Trimming removed 9 bases at V and 4 bases at J, with 13 bases between. The CDR3 reads CASQKTDGNTIYF. The DNA for the CDR3 is TGTGCCAGCCAGAAGACCGACGGAAACACCATATATTTT.

This clone has only a few counts. The V gene is TRBV5-4, the J gene TRBJ1-4, with 7 bases matching TRBD1. The germline V gene encodes CDR1 SGHNT and CDR2 YYREEE (reference sequence). The CDR3 runs to 16 residues. Trimming at V came to 1 base and at J to 6 bases, leaving 9 bases not matched to a gene. CDR3 nucleotides: TGTGCCAGCAGCTTGCGGACAGGTGAGGGGCATGAAAAACTGTTTTTT. Encoded protein: CASSLRTGEGHEKLFF.

V and J are TRBV6-1 and TRBJ2-1, with 8 bases that match TRBD1. V gave up 6 bases and J gave up 9 bases; unmatched junction bases: 4. CDR3 length: 12 residues. In germline, CDR1 is MNHNS, CDR2 SASEGT. The CDR3 loop reads CASSPGGGEQFF. CDR3 DNA sequence: TGTGCCAGCAGCCCAGGGGGCGGTGAGCAGTTCTTC.

The chain has TRBV18 and TRBJ1-1; D is ambiguous. There are 15 residues in the CDR3. Germline CDR1 and CDR2: KGHSH and LQKENI. V dropped 0 bases and J dropped 0 bases, with 8 bases sitting between them. The CDR3 DNA reads as TGTGCCAGCTCACCACCGAACAAGTTGAACACTGAAGCTTTCTTT. Translation: CASSPPNKLNTEAFF. Filled out from reference TRBV18 and TRBJ1-1, the complete variable domain reads NAGVMQNPRHLVRRRGQEARLRCSPMKGHSHVYWYRQLPEEGLKFMVYLQKENIIDESGMPKERFSAEFPKEGPSILRIQQVVRGDSAAYFCASSPPNKLNTEAFFGQGTRLTVV.

The genes are TRBV5-3 and TRBJ1-4; D remains unclear. TRBV5-3 is noted as an ORF with a role that remains uncertain. The CDR3 has 16 amino acids. V dropped 0 bases and J dropped 0 bases, with 9 bases sitting between them. CDR3 region: CARSLGGRPTNEKLFF. DNA of the CDR3: TGTGCCAGAAGCTTGGGCGGCCGGCCAACTAATGAAAAACTGTTTTTT.

The chain joins TRBV27 to TRBJ1-5, with D possibly TRBD1 on 6 matching bases. V dropped 10 bases and J dropped 6 bases, with 19 bases sitting between them. Germline CDR1 reads MNHEY; CDR2 reads SMNVEV (reference sequence). The CDR3 is 14 residues long. The CDR3 protein is CATRGGVSSQPQHF. CDR3 sequence (DNA): TGTGCCACAAGGGGGGGGGTTTCGAGTCAGCCCCAGCATTTT.

The J gene is TRBJ2-7, the V gene TRBV4-2, with D possibly being TRBD1 (5 bases). CDR3 length: 15 amino acids. From germline, CDR1 is LGHNA and CDR2 YNFKEQ. Trimming took 1 base from V and 1 from J, leaving 11 bases between them. DNA for the CDR3: TGTGCCAGCAGCCAAGTAGGTGCAGGGTCCTACGAGCAGTACTTC. Translation gives CASSQVGAGSYEQYF.

The rearrangement links TRBV30 to TRBJ1-1, with 8 bases matching TRBD1. The germline CDR1 and CDR2 sequences are GTSNPN and SVGIG (reference sequence). The V gene end was trimmed by 4 bases and the J gene end by 5 bases; junction bases not matched to a gene: 3. This CDR3 is built from 12 residues. CDR3 in DNA: TGTGCCTGGAAACAGGGGGGAACTGAAGCTTTCTTT. This codes for CAWKQGGTEAFF. The whole variable domain, filled in from reference TRBV30 and TRBJ1-1, reads SQTIHQWPATLVQPVGSPLSLECTVEGTSNPNLYWYRQAAGRGLQLLFYSVGIGQISSEVPQNLSASRPQDRQFILSSKKLLLSDSGFYLCAWKQGGTEAFFGQGTRLTVV.

This sequence joins TRBV5-4 and TRBJ1-1; D might be TRBD1 (5 bases). Per germline, CDR1 SGHNT and CDR2 YYREEE (reference sequence). The CDR3 loop spans 14 amino acids. V lost 0 bases, J lost 4 bases, and 10 bases lay in between. CDR3 loop: CASSLDIRATEAFF. In nucleotides, the CDR3 is TGTGCCAGCAGCTTGGACATCAGGGCCACTGAAGCTTTCTTT.

V usage is TRBV5-1 and J usage is TRBJ2-7; TRBD1 is a possible D gene (6 bases). The germline CDR1 and CDR2 sequences are SGHRS and YFSETQ. The length of the CDR3 is 13 residues. V was clipped by 6 bases and J by 0 bases, with 10 bases between them. CDR3 nucleotides: TGCGCCAGCAAACAGGGCATCTCCTACGAGCAGTACTTC. Translating it yields CASKQGISYEQYF.

The V gene is TRBV13, the J gene TRBJ1-2; perhaps TRBD1 as D (5 bases). The ends were cut back, 8 bases at V and 6 bases at J, with 16 bases in the middle. Germline V gene data show CDR1 as PRHDT and CDR2 as FYEKMQ (reference sequence). CDR3 length: 13 amino acids. In nucleotides, the CDR3 is TGTGCCAGCCGGTCCAGGGTCTACCATGGCTACACCTTC. Encoded protein: CASRSRVYHGYTF.